Below, 25 T cell receptor delta chains from the same sample are listed, as sequenced in a study of gamma-delta T cells after stem cell transplantation. TCRdb fed the RT-PCR reads into CATT to redo clone calling. This table holds 1,200 or so delta-chain clones, about 2.3% found once. The sequenced sample consisted of gamma-delta T cells. These receptors all come from a human donor. It is not recorded whose cells these are; they may come from a transplant donor.

About this clone: The protein given by TCRdb reflects a much larger clone and differs at residue 4 from this DNA's translation, likely from a read error; the protein shown is the DNA's translation. The gene calls are TRDV2 and TRDJ1; no clear D. This CDR3 is 15 amino acids long. Per germline, CDR1 GEAIGNYY and CDR2 EKD. V dropped 5 bases and J dropped 1 base, with 16 bases sitting between them. CDR3 region: CACGEVLPSTDKLIF. The DNA of the CDR3 is TGTGCCTGTGGCGAAGTTTTACCCTCCACCGATAAACTCATCTTT.

This clone was seen only a few times. TCRdb's entry gives the protein of a much larger clone, which mismatches this DNA's translation at residue 5, likely from a read error; the protein reported here is translated from the DNA. V is TRDV2 and J is TRDJ1; 11 bases map to TRDD3. Looked up from germline, CDR1 is GEAIGNYY and CDR2 is EKD. The CDR3 sequence is 18 residues long. The trim removed 1 base at V and 3 bases at J, leaving 12 bases unmatched. The CDR3 sequence: CACDTLGDNSRRSDKLIF. The CDR3 DNA sequence: TGTGCCTGTGACACACTGGGGGATAATTCTCGGCGATCCGATAAACTCATCTTT.

The chain carries TRDV2 and TRDJ1, with 10 bases aligning to TRDD3. In germline, CDR1 is GEAIGNYY, CDR2 EKD. The V segment lost 3 bases and the J segment 0 bases; nucleotides outside the gene matches: 9. There are 17 residues in the CDR3. The CDR3 nucleotides are TGTGCCTGTGACTATGTGGCTGGGGGATATCACACCGATAAACTCATCTTT. It yields the protein CACDYVAGGYHTDKLIF.

This clone was counted a few times. One base separates it from a far larger clone, so it is likely a read error. The chain is built from TRDV2 and TRDJ1; 11 positions match TRDD3. Germline values: CDR1 GEAIGNYY, CDR2 EKD. With V trimmed by 3 bases and J by 4 bases, 27 bases remained unmatched. The CDR3 extends over 22 amino acids. As DNA, the CDR3 is TGTGCCTGTGACCGCTTAGATGGGGGATACGCTATCGACCCGACTCGCTTCGATAAACTCATCTTT. Amino acids: CACDRLDGGYAIDPTRFDKLIF.

The V and J genes are TRDV2 and TRDJ1; 10 bases match TRDD3. The trim removed 3 bases at V and 0 bases at J, leaving 12 bases unmatched. CDR1 and CDR2 from the germline V gene are GEAIGNYY and EKD. This CDR3 is built from 18 residues. CDR3 amino acids: CACDLLGDPKPYTDKLIF. The CDR3 coding sequence is TGTGCCTGTGACCTACTGGGGGATCCTAAACCTTACACCGATAAACTCATCTTT.

Within the sample, this clone is medium-sized. A far larger clone is off by one base, so a read error is likely. The V gene is TRDV2, the J gene TRDJ1; possibly TRDD3 for D (5 bases). The germline gives CDR1 GEAIGNYY, CDR2 EKD. The length of the CDR3 is 18 residues. This CDR3 is CACDTVRGWGSADDKPIF. CDR3 nucleotides: TGTGCCTGTGACACCGTACGTGGATGGGGCTCGGCGGACGATAAACCCATCTTT.

In regard to this clone: The translation of this DNA and the TCRdb protein of a much larger clone differ at residue 12, probably owing to a read error; the protein shown here is translated from the DNA. The chain couples TRDV2 to TRDJ1; 12 nucleotides line up with TRDD3. V lost 2 bases, J lost 1 base, and 10 bases stayed unmatched. The CDR3 runs 18 residues. CDR1 GEAIGNYY and CDR2 EKD come from the germline V gene. The CDR3 protein is CACDNVLGDTKSTDKLIF. The CDR3 DNA sequence: TGTGCCTGTGACAATGTACTGGGGGATACTAAGAGCACCGATAAACTCATCTTT.

About this clone itself: Given a far larger clone just one base away, this is likely a sequencing read error. Other nucleotide sequences from this sample produce the same CDR3. The chain carries TRDV2 and TRDJ1; 11 bases map to TRDD3. The CDR3 loop spans 19 amino acids. Germline V CDR1 and CDR2: GEAIGNYY, EKD. The junction had 16 bases not matched to a gene; V was cut back by 0 bases and J by 5 bases. CDR3 amino acids: CACDTVGVGDTQSPDKLIF. The CDR3 coding sequence is TGTGCCTGTGACACCGTCGGAGTGGGGGATACGCAGAGTCCTGATAAACTCATCTTT.

This clone is categorized as medium-sized. A far bigger clonotype differs at one base, so this is likely a read error. The sample has other DNA sequences that encode this CDR3 too. This rearrangement joins TRDV2 to TRDJ1; no clear D. Per germline, CDR1 GEAIGNYY and CDR2 EKD. CDR3 size: 17 residues. The CDR3 nucleotides read TGTGCCTGCGACACCGTCCTCCGTCTCCCGCAAAACGATAAACTCATCTTT. Amino acid sequence: CACDTVLRLPQNDKLIF.

Turning to this clone: Only one base separates this from a far larger clonotype, so it likely reflects a read error. The chain couples TRDV2 to TRDJ1; 7 bases fit TRDD3. Germline values: CDR1 GEAIGNYY, CDR2 EKD. The CDR3 sequence is 20 residues long. The V segment lost 0 bases and the J segment 5 bases; nucleotides outside the gene matches: 23. The CDR3 protein is CACDTLTPQDFEGDRDKLIF. The CDR3, as DNA: TGTGCCTGTGACACCCTAACCCCTCAAGACTTCGAGGGGGATCGTGATAAACTCATCTTT.

Comments on this clone: This is likely an artifact of a read error, given a far larger clone one base away. The same CDR3 also results from other DNA sequences found in this sample. The rearrangement uses TRDV2 and TRDJ1; tentative D call: TRDD3 (6 bases). There are 23 residues in the CDR3. Trimming took 4 bases from V and 1 from J, leaving 39 bases between them. Germline values: CDR1 GEAIGNYY, CDR2 EKD. CDR3 sequence: CACDPTQPASVVGGRRLTDKLIF. CDR3 DNA: TGTGCCTGTGATCCCACCCAGCCGGCCTCGGTAGTGGGGGGGAGGCGACTCACCGATAAACTCATCTTT.

This clone is categorized as large. This rearrangement joins TRDV1 to TRDJ1; D is perhaps TRDD3 (7 bases). The CDR3 covers 19 residues. CDR1 and CDR2 from the germline V gene are TSWWSYY and QGS. V was trimmed by 3 bases and J by 0 bases, leaving 23 bases between them. CDR3 sequence: CALGEQAFQNWGYTDKLIF. Written as DNA, the CDR3 is TGTGCTCTTGGGGAGCAAGCCTTCCAAAACTGGGGTTACACCGATAAACTCATCTTT.

This clone has more than one count but fewer than ten. This likely reflects a read error, since a far larger clone is one base away. The sample holds other DNA sequences that translate to the same CDR3. The chain recombines TRDV2 with TRDJ1; 11 bases are a match to TRDD3. The CDR3 covers 19 residues. With 3 bases clipped from V and 1 base from J, the junction kept 15 bases outside the gene matches. The germline V gene has CDR1 GEAIGNYY and CDR2 EKD. CDR3 DNA: TGTGCCTGTGACTCTCTGCTGGGGGATACCAGGGGGTCCACCGATAAACTCATCTTT. Encoded protein: CACDSLLGDTRGSTDKLIF.

By share, this clone counts as large (0.1 to 1%). Different DNA sequences within this sample yield the same CDR3. V and J are TRDV2 and TRDJ1; 13 bases map to TRDD3. CDR3 length equals 19 residues. J lost 1 base, V lost 1 base, and 11 bases had no gene match. Germline V gene data show CDR1 as GEAIGNYY and CDR2 as EKD. The CDR3 DNA is TGTGCCTGTGACACACTACTGGGGGATACGCAGGAGGTCACCGATAAACTCATCTTT. It encodes CACDTLLGDTQEVTDKLIF.

A note on this clone: This probably arose from a read error, given a far larger clone one base away. This sample includes further DNA sequences coding for the same CDR3. The rearrangement joins TRDV2 to TRDJ1; the match to TRDD3 covers 8 bases. Germline-derived CDR1 and CDR2 are GEAIGNYY and EKD. With V trimmed by 2 bases and J by 0 bases, 28 bases remained unmatched. The CDR3 contains 23 residues. DNA of the CDR3: TGTGCCTGTGACAACCTCCCTTCTGGTACGGGGGATAATCTAGGGGGCTACACCGATAAACTCATCTTT. Translating gives CACDNLPSGTGDNLGGYTDKLIF.

Remarks on this clone: With only one base between it and a far larger clone, this is likely a read error. Distinct nucleotide sequences in the sample also encode this CDR3. The CDR3 DNA follows: TGTGCCTGTGACACCTTGGGGACCCTACCGGGGGAACTCATCTTT. As protein: CACDTLGTLPGELIF. The chain carries TRDV2 and TRDJ1, with D perhaps being TRDD2 or TRDD3 (5 bases each). The germline V gene has CDR1 GEAIGNYY and CDR2 EKD. CDR3 size: 15 residues. Trimming removed 0 bases from V and 9 bases from J, with 19 bases in between.

This clone was seen a few times. The protein given by TCRdb reflects a much larger clone and differs at residue 3 from this DNA's translation, likely from a read error; the protein shown is the DNA's translation. This rearrangement joins TRDV2 to TRDJ1, with TRDD3 matching over 10 bases. Germline-derived CDR1 and CDR2 are GEAIGNYY and EKD. The CDR3 runs to 15 residues. The CDR3 here is CARDALLGDTDKLIF. CDR3 nucleotides: TGTGCCCGTGACGCCTTACTGGGGGATACCGATAAACTCATCTTT.

Notes on this clone: The amino acid sequence in TCRdb belongs to a much larger clone and departs from this DNA's translation at residue 8, likely a sequencing read error; the sequence shown is translated from the DNA. This rearrangement joins TRDV2 to TRDJ1; D tentatively reads TRDD1 or TRDD3 (5 bases each). The CDR3 sequence is 19 residues long. The V gene's germline CDR1 is GEAIGNYY and CDR2 EKD. Trimming took 1 base from V and 4 from J, leaving 27 bases between them. The CDR3 DNA sequence: TGTGCCTGTGACACTGTTGAGGAAATTCAGCGGGGGTCGGACGATAAACTCATCTTT. Translating it yields CACDTVEEIQRGSDDKLIF.

This clone was seen a handful of times. TCRdb pairs this DNA with a much larger clone's protein that differs at residue 5, likely a read error; the protein shown was translated from the DNA. This chain uses TRDV2 with TRDJ1; maybe TRDD3 (6 bases). The CDR3 spans 15 residues. The V gene's germline CDR1 is GEAIGNYY and CDR2 EKD. With 2 bases removed from V and 9 bases from J, the gap between germline ends came to 21 bases. DNA of the CDR3: TGTGCCTGTGACATCTTGGGGACCCTACCTGGGGAACTCATCTTT. This translates into CACDILGTLPGELIF.

The table lists this clone with a few counts. A far larger clone is one base from this, pointing to a likely read error. This sample also contains other DNA sequences that code for the same CDR3. The chain couples TRDV2 to TRDJ1; 8 bases align to TRDD3. CDR1 is GEAIGNYY and CDR2 is EKD in the germline V gene. The CDR3 length is 14 residues. The CDR3 coding sequence is TGTGCCTGCGACAGTTGGGGGATCACCGATAAACTCATCTTT. Amino acids: CACDSWGITDKLIF.

For this clone: TCRdb's listed protein matches a much larger clone and diverges from this DNA's translation at residue 4, likely through a read error; the protein shown comes from the DNA. The V and J genes are TRDV2 and TRDJ1; D is perhaps TRDD3 (6 bases). The CDR3 spans 17 residues. Germline V gives CDR1 GEAIGNYY, CDR2 EKD. The CDR3: CACGTVGGPMYTDKLIF. In DNA form, the CDR3 reads TGTGCCTGTGGCACCGTCGGGGGACCTATGTACACCGATAAACTCATCTTT.

This clone is labeled as medium-sized. This likely came from a read error, as a far larger clone is one base away. The chain recombines TRDV2 with TRDJ3, with 13 positions matching TRDD3. CDR1 is GEAIGNYY, CDR2 EKD, per germline. J gave up 2 bases and V 0 bases, and 6 bases lay outside the gene matches. The CDR3 is made up of 20 amino acids. In nucleotides, the CDR3 is TGTGCCTGTGACACCGCAACTGGGGGATACGCGGCCTGGGACACCCGACAGATGTTTTTC. This codes for CACDTATGGYAAWDTRQMFF.

In this sample, this clone is large. This CDR3 is also generated by other DNA sequences in the sample. This chain joins TRDV2 and TRDJ1, with 11 nucleotides matching TRDD3. The germline gives CDR1 GEAIGNYY, CDR2 EKD. V gave up 0 bases and J gave up 0 bases; unmatched junction bases: 11. The CDR3 has 19 amino acids. Here the CDR3 reads CACDTVGLGDITYTDKLIF. The CDR3, as DNA: TGTGCCTGTGACACCGTCGGACTGGGGGATATCACGTACACCGATAAACTCATCTTT.

A remark on this clone: A read error likely explains why the TCRdb protein, taken from a much larger clone, differs from this DNA's translation at residue 3; the protein shown is translated from the DNA. V is TRDV2 and J is TRDJ1; 12 bases fit TRDD3. Per germline, CDR1 GEAIGNYY and CDR2 EKD. This CDR3 contains 18 residues. The CDR3 is CARDKLELGDTYTDKLIF. CDR3 sequence (DNA): TGTGCCCGTGACAAATTAGAACTGGGGGATACTTACACCGATAAACTCATCTTT.

Of note for this clone: TCRdb records a much larger clone's protein for this DNA, with a difference at residue 16 that likely arises from a read error; the protein given is the translation of the DNA. The chain has TRDV2 and TRDJ1, with TRDD3 matching 12 bases. Germline CDR1 reads GEAIGNYY; CDR2 reads EKD. This CDR3 has 19 residues. CDR3 nucleotides: TGTGCCTGTGACTCTCTACTGGGGGATACCAGGGGGTCCACCGATAGACTCATCTTT. Amino acids: CACDSLLGDTRGSTDRLIF.